This is a list of T cell receptor beta chains from one sample in a study of blood T cell repertoires in COVID-19. Sequenced by immunoSEQ multiplex PCR; TCRdb stores in-frame clones only, minus some. Of around 450,000 clones in the sample, roughly 88% were seen once. The specimen sequenced was PBMCs or T cells enriched from blood (not recorded which). The receptors originated from a man in his late teens or twenties who had recovered from COVID-19. Both conserved end residues are part of each CDR3. Fields, in order: V gene, J gene, D gene, clone size, CDR3 protein, CDR3 DNA. The D gene is left open where the match is weak. Clone sizes are given selectively: once, few, many, or a class where the clone is expanded.

v_gene: TRBV5-1; j_gene: TRBJ2-5; d_gene: TRBD2; abundance: NA; CDR3aa: CASSSGLAGAQETQYF; CDR3nt: TGCGCCAGCAGCTCGGGACTAGCGGGAGCTCAAGAGACCCAGTACTTC
v_gene: TRBV25-1; j_gene: TRBJ1-1; d_gene: TRBD1; abundance: NA; CDR3aa: CASRGLGQATVANTEAFF; CDR3nt: TGTGCCAGCCGAGGGCTAGGACAGGCGACGGTGGCGAACACTGAAGCTTTCTTT
v_gene: TRBV7-3; j_gene: TRBJ2-1; d_gene: TRBD2; abundance: NA; CDR3aa: CASSQAGGAHNEQFF; CDR3nt: TGTGCCAGCAGCCAAGCGGGAGGCGCCCACAATGAGCAGTTCTTC
v_gene: TRBV5-4; j_gene: TRBJ1-1; d_gene: NA; abundance: NA; CDR3aa: CASSLVQDRSGEAFF; CDR3nt: TGTGCCAGCAGCTTGGTTCAGGACAGATCCGGCGAAGCTTTCTTT
v_gene: TRBV28; j_gene: TRBJ1-5; d_gene: NA; abundance: NA; CDR3aa: CASSYDRIQPQHF; CDR3nt: TGTGCCAGCAGTTACGACAGGATTCAGCCCCAGCATTTT
v_gene: TRBV9; j_gene: TRBJ2-2; d_gene: NA; abundance: NA; CDR3aa: CASSDYLGELFF; CDR3nt: TGTGCCAGCAGCGACTACCTCGGGGAGCTGTTTTTT
v_gene: TRBV19; j_gene: TRBJ2-3; d_gene: TRBD1; abundance: NA; CDR3aa: CASSLQGSRSDTQYF; CDR3nt: TGTGCCAGTAGTTTACAGGGGAGCCGATCAGATACGCAGTATTTT
v_gene: TRBV3-1/TRBV3-2; j_gene: TRBJ2-2; d_gene: TRBD1; abundance: NA; CDR3aa: CASSRGQGNTGELFF; CDR3nt: TGTGCCAGCAGCCGTGGACAGGGGAACACCGGGGAGCTGTTTTTT
v_gene: TRBV5-1; j_gene: TRBJ1-1; d_gene: NA; abundance: NA; CDR3aa: CASSLQQTGNTEAFF; CDR3nt: TGCGCCAGCAGCCTACAACAAACAGGGAACACTGAAGCTTTCTTT
v_gene: TRBV5-6; j_gene: TRBJ1-4; d_gene: NA; abundance: NA; CDR3aa: CASNSQGRGKLFF; CDR3nt: TGTGCCAGCAACTCACAGGGACGGGGAAAACTGTTTTTT
v_gene: TRBV10-3; j_gene: TRBJ1-2; d_gene: NA; abundance: NA; CDR3aa: CAIREEAVYGYTF; CDR3nt: TGTGCCATCAGGGAGGAAGCCGTGTATGGCTACACCTTC
v_gene: TRBV29-1; j_gene: TRBJ1-2; d_gene: TRBD1; abundance: NA; CDR3aa: CSVEGAGGYGYTF; CDR3nt: TGCAGCGTTGAAGGGGCAGGGGGCTATGGCTACACCTTC
v_gene: TRBV19; j_gene: TRBJ2-2; d_gene: TRBD2; abundance: once; CDR3aa: CASSGSLAGLGELFF; CDR3nt: TGTGCCAGTAGTGGGTCACTAGCGGGACTTGGGGAGCTGTTTTTT
v_gene: TRBV7-9; j_gene: TRBJ1-4; d_gene: TRBD1; abundance: NA; CDR3aa: CASSSTGGAGGSGKLFF; CDR3nt: TGTGCCAGCAGCTCTACTGGAGGGGCAGGGGGCTCGGGAAAACTGTTTTTT
v_gene: TRBV5-1; j_gene: TRBJ1-6; d_gene: TRBD1; abundance: few; CDR3aa: CASSLGQGDLSSPLHF; CDR3nt: TGCGCCAGCAGCTTGGGACAGGGGGACTTGAGTTCACCCCTCCACTTT
v_gene: TRBV12-3/TRBV12-4; j_gene: TRBJ2-7; d_gene: NA; abundance: NA; CDR3aa: CASSFAGAGEQYF; CDR3nt: TGTGCCAGCAGTTTTGCAGGGGCGGGCGAGCAGTACTTC
v_gene: TRBV6-5; j_gene: TRBJ2-7; d_gene: TRBD2; abundance: NA; CDR3aa: CASSRGLAIYEQYF; CDR3nt: TGTGCCAGCAGCCGGGGACTAGCGATCTACGAGCAGTACTTC
v_gene: TRBV28; j_gene: TRBJ2-7; d_gene: NA; abundance: NA; CDR3aa: CASRLSGQKSYEQYF; CDR3nt: TGTGCCAGCCGCCTTAGTGGACAGAAGAGCTACGAGCAGTACTTC
v_gene: TRBV6-5; j_gene: TRBJ1-3; d_gene: NA; abundance: NA; CDR3aa: CASIGGAISGNTIYF; CDR3nt: TGTGCCAGCATTGGCGGGGCCATCTCTGGAAACACCATATATTTT
v_gene: TRBV5-1; j_gene: TRBJ2-7; d_gene: TRBD2; abundance: few; CDR3aa: CASSWASGGSSYEQYF; CDR3nt: TGCGCCAGCAGCTGGGCTAGCGGGGGGAGCTCCTACGAGCAGTACTTC
v_gene: TRBV11-2; j_gene: TRBJ2-7; d_gene: TRBD1; abundance: NA; CDR3aa: CASSPTGKGNSYEQYF; CDR3nt: TGTGCCAGCAGCCCGACAGGGAAGGGGAACTCCTACGAGCAGTACTTC
v_gene: TRBV24-1; j_gene: TRBJ2-3; d_gene: TRBD2; abundance: NA; CDR3aa: CATSDFGGVSTDTQYF; CDR3nt: TGTGCCACCAGTGATTTTGGGGGGGTTAGCACAGATACGCAGTATTTT
v_gene: TRBV6-2/TRBV6-3; j_gene: TRBJ2-7; d_gene: TRBD2; abundance: NA; CDR3aa: CASSSPGLAGGKSSYEQYF; CDR3nt: TGTGCCAGCAGTTCCCCGGGACTAGCGGGAGGGAAGAGCTCCTACGAGCAGTACTTC
v_gene: TRBV10-3; j_gene: TRBJ2-7; d_gene: TRBD1; abundance: NA; CDR3aa: CAISIQGVGSEQYF; CDR3nt: TGTGCCATCAGCATACAGGGGGTCGGTTCCGAGCAGTACTTC
v_gene: TRBV7-6; j_gene: TRBJ1-1; d_gene: TRBD1; abundance: NA; CDR3aa: CASSPTGGNTEAFF; CDR3nt: TGTGCCAGCAGCCCGACAGGGGGGAACACTGAAGCTTTCTTT
v_gene: TRBV5-4; j_gene: TRBJ2-3; d_gene: TRBD2; abundance: once; CDR3aa: CASSDPTSGGSTDTQYF; CDR3nt: TGTGCCAGCAGCGATCCGACTAGCGGGGGCAGCACAGATACGCAGTATTTT
v_gene: TRBV5-4; j_gene: TRBJ1-4; d_gene: TRBD1; abundance: NA; CDR3aa: CASSQGVRPIGEKLFF; CDR3nt: TGTGCCAGCAGCCAGGGGGTTCGGCCCATCGGGGAAAAACTGTTTTTT
v_gene: TRBV4-1; j_gene: TRBJ1-4; d_gene: TRBD1; abundance: NA; CDR3aa: CASSQTGQGNEKLFF; CDR3nt: TGCGCCAGCAGCCAAACGGGACAGGGGAATGAAAAACTGTTTTTT
v_gene: TRBV7-9; j_gene: TRBJ1-1; d_gene: NA; abundance: NA; CDR3aa: CASSLGGPEAFF; CDR3nt: TGTGCCAGCAGCTTAGGTGGCCCTGAAGCTTTCTTT
v_gene: TRBV11-2; j_gene: TRBJ2-1; d_gene: TRBD2; abundance: NA; CDR3aa: CASSSDKTSGRDEQFF; CDR3nt: TGTGCCAGCAGCTCCGATAAAACTAGCGGGAGAGACGAGCAGTTCTTC
v_gene: TRBV7-2; j_gene: TRBJ1-3; d_gene: TRBD1; abundance: NA; CDR3aa: CASSNRQGAFGNTIYF; CDR3nt: TGTGCCAGCAGCAACCGACAGGGGGCCTTTGGAAACACCATATATTTT
v_gene: TRBV3-1/TRBV3-2; j_gene: TRBJ1-6; d_gene: NA; abundance: NA; CDR3aa: CASSHDYERHNSPLHF; CDR3nt: TGTGCCAGCAGCCACGACTACGAACGGCATAATTCACCCCTCCACTTT
v_gene: TRBV19; j_gene: TRBJ2-7; d_gene: TRBD2; abundance: NA; CDR3aa: CASSQTSGGPYEQYF; CDR3nt: TGTGCCAGTAGCCAGACTAGCGGGGGACCCTACGAGCAGTACTTC
v_gene: TRBV28; j_gene: TRBJ2-7; d_gene: TRBD2; abundance: NA; CDR3aa: CASRSSGSRFEQYF; CDR3nt: TGTGCCAGCCGCTCAAGCGGGAGCCGGTTCGAGCAGTACTTC
v_gene: TRBV5-5; j_gene: TRBJ1-3; d_gene: NA; abundance: NA; CDR3aa: CASSWGALLAIDTIYF; CDR3nt: TGTGCCAGCAGCTGGGGAGCACTTCTTGCCATAGACACCATATATTTT
v_gene: TRBV9; j_gene: TRBJ1-2; d_gene: TRBD1; abundance: NA; CDR3aa: CASSARGQNYGYTF; CDR3nt: TGTGCCAGCAGCGCCAGGGGACAGAACTATGGCTACACCTTC
v_gene: TRBV27; j_gene: TRBJ1-1; d_gene: TRBD1; abundance: NA; CDR3aa: CASSLYPGGGYTEAFF; CDR3nt: TGTGCCAGCAGTTTATACCCAGGGGGCGGATATACTGAAGCTTTCTTT
v_gene: TRBV28; j_gene: TRBJ1-2; d_gene: NA; abundance: NA; CDR3aa: CASSSEVVPGYTF; CDR3nt: TGTGCCAGCAGTTCCGAGGTGGTACCTGGCTACACCTTC
v_gene: TRBV6-1; j_gene: TRBJ1-2; d_gene: NA; abundance: NA; CDR3aa: CASSEVAGVNGYTF; CDR3nt: TGTGCCAGCAGTGAAGTGGCAGGGGTCAACGGCTACACCTTC
v_gene: TRBV11-2; j_gene: TRBJ1-1; d_gene: NA; abundance: NA; CDR3aa: CASSLLPGGQGLGAEAFF; CDR3nt: TGTGCCAGCAGCTTACTTCCCGGCGGTCAGGGGTTAGGGGCTGAAGCTTTCTTT
v_gene: TRBV5-1; j_gene: TRBJ1-3; d_gene: NA; abundance: NA; CDR3aa: CASSSTGESGNTIYF; CDR3nt: TGCGCCAGCAGCTCCACCGGGGAATCTGGAAACACCATATATTTT
v_gene: TRBV6-1; j_gene: TRBJ1-2; d_gene: TRBD1; abundance: NA; CDR3aa: CASSGDSNYGYTF; CDR3nt: TGTGCCAGCAGTGGGGACAGCAACTATGGCTACACCTTC
v_gene: TRBV5-6; j_gene: TRBJ2-7; d_gene: TRBD1; abundance: once; CDR3aa: CASSQLQGDEQYF; CDR3nt: TGTGCCAGCAGCCAGCTACAGGGGGACGAGCAGTACTTC
v_gene: TRBV23-1; j_gene: TRBJ1-6; d_gene: TRBD1; abundance: NA; CDR3aa: CASSLSDRVEGNSPLHF; CDR3nt: TGCGCCAGCAGTCTATCGGACAGGGTTGAGGGTAATTCACCCCTCCACTTT
v_gene: TRBV28; j_gene: TRBJ1-6; d_gene: TRBD1; abundance: NA; CDR3aa: CASSSTGGFSPLHF; CDR3nt: TGTGCCAGCAGTTCGACAGGGGGCTTTTCACCCCTCCACTTT